The next 15 T cell receptor beta chains were all read from a single sample in a study of T cells in Graves' hyperthyroidism and ophthalmopathy. The source material, RNA transcripts, was used to amplify TCR beta CDR3 regions. The HTBI primer set served for first-round RT-PCR of the TCR CDR3. MiXCR was run by TCRdb on the multiplex PCR reads, yielding one entry per CDR3 protein. This sample has around 450,000 distinct CDR3 sequences; 15% to 17% occur once, and the top ten carry about 14%. Sequenced: blood. These receptors all come from a young woman with Graves' hyperthyroidism.

There are many counts of this clonotype. As DNA, the CDR3 is TGTGCCAGCAGTTACGGCGGGAACACCGGGGAGCTGTTTTTT. Amino acid sequence: CASSYGGNTGELFF. The chain links TRBV6-5 to TRBJ2-2; D unclear. This CDR3 comprises 14 residues. Looked up from germline, CDR1 is MNHEY and CDR2 is SVGAGI. Trimming stripped 2 bases from V and 1 base from J, with 5 bases between.

This clonotype was observed a handful of times. This chain joins TRBV4-3 and TRBJ1-1; the D gene is possibly TRBD1 (6 bases). This CDR3 is 15 amino acids long. The germline gives CDR1 LGHNA, CDR2 YSLEER. Trimming took off 0 bases at V and 5 bases at J, with 13 bases between the two ends. This CDR3 reads CASSQDAGAGTEAFF. The CDR3 coding sequence is TGCGCCAGCAGCCAAGATGCAGGGGCTGGGACTGAAGCTTTCTTT.

The chain has TRBV7-9 and TRBJ1-2, with a possible D match to TRBD1 (5 bases). The germline CDR1 and CDR2 sequences are SEHNR and FQNEAQ (reference sequence). The V gene lost 1 base and the J gene lost 4 bases, with 13 bases spanning the gap. This CDR3 has 15 amino acids. The CDR3 region has the DNA TGTGCCAGCAGCTTAGAGGGGAGCGCGAGCTATGGCTACACCTTC. The encoded protein is CASSLEGSASYGYTF.

Details on this clonotype: A clone one base away is much larger, so this may be a read error. This CDR3 fails to terminate in the conserved phenylalanine or tryptophan, so it likely reflects a read error. The chain links TRBV7-2 to TRBJ2-7, with D uncertain. The germline gives CDR1 SGHTA, CDR2 FQGNSA. CDR3 length equals 12 residues. V dropped 4 bases and J dropped 3 bases, with 7 bases sitting between them. CDR3 DNA sequence: TGTGCCAGCAGCTCTGACGTCTACGAGCAGTACTCC. Translated, it gives CASSSDVYEQYS.

In this sample, this clonotype turned up a few times. This sequence joins TRBV14 and TRBJ1-2; 11 positions agree with TRBD1. V was clipped by 4 bases and J by 4 bases; unmatched bases: 8. Germline V gene lookup returns CDR1 SGHDN and CDR2 FVKESK. The CDR3 runs to 16 residues. The CDR3 nucleotides read TGTGCCAGCAGCCGACGGACAGGGGGCGTGATCTATGGCTACACCTTC. Amino acid sequence: CASSRRTGGVIYGYTF.

There are many counts of this clonotype. V usage is TRBV7-9 and J usage is TRBJ2-3, with TRBD2 as a possible D gene (6 bases). The CDR3 contains 16 residues. Germline CDR1 SEHNR, CDR2 FQNEAQ (reference sequence). Trimming stripped 2 bases from V and 0 bases from J, with 12 bases between. The CDR3 here is CASSLRLAASTDTQYF. CDR3 bases: TGTGCCAGCAGCTTAAGGTTAGCGGCCAGCACAGATACGCAGTATTTT.

This clonotype was picked up many times. The chain has TRBV11-2 and TRBJ2-7; TRBD2 aligns across 7 bases. CDR1 and CDR2 from the germline V gene are SGHAT and FQNNGV. CDR3 length equals 16 residues. J was trimmed by 0 bases and V by 5 bases; bases with no gene match: 10. CDR3 DNA sequence: TGTGCCAGCAGCCCAATCCGACTAGCCTCCTCCTACGAGCAGTACTTC. Protein product: CASSPIRLASSYEQYF.

This clonotype occurred many times. This chain connects TRBV2 to TRBJ2-1, with D possibly matching TRBD2 (6 bases). CDR3 length: 14 residues. Trimming shortened V by 6 bases and J by 7 bases, and 16 bases separated the two germline ends. In germline, CDR1 is SNHLY, CDR2 FYNNEI. CDR3 in DNA: TGTGCCAGCAGCGCTCAGACTAGTGCGAATGAGCAGTTCTTC. Translating gives CASSAQTSANEQFF.

This clonotype was observed a few times. V is TRBV3-1 and J is TRBJ2-6; D unclear. CDR3 length: 16 amino acids. The germline gives CDR1 LGHDT, CDR2 YNNKEL (reference sequence). V was shortened by 1 base and J by 2 bases, with 9 bases between the two germline ends. CDR3 sequence (DNA): TGTGCCAGCAGCCAAGGCTCCCGAGCTGGGGCCAACGTCCTGACTTTC. Its translation: CASSQGSRAGANVLTF.

This clonotype was recorded many times. The rearrangement uses TRBV15 and TRBJ1-5; D perhaps matches TRBD1 (5 bases). The CDR3 is 16 residues long. Germline V CDR1 and CDR2: LNHNV, YYDKDF (reference sequence). Trimming took off 0 bases at V and 7 bases at J, with 16 bases between the two ends. Here the CDR3 DNA reads TGTGCCACCAGCAGAGACAGAGGGGTAATGAGGCAGCCCCAGCATTTT. Its protein is CATSRDRGVMRQPQHF.

The gene calls are TRBV12-3 or TRBV12-4 and TRBJ1-4; 9 bases are shared with TRBD1. Trimming cost V 6 bases and J 13 bases; bases outside gene matches: 12. The CDR3 runs 14 residues. The CDR3 region is CASSRGQGQGGLFF. The CDR3 nucleotides are TGTGCCAGCAGCCGGGGACAGGGCCAAGGAGGACTGTTTTTT.

Ten or more counts support this clonotype. This chain links TRBV5-5 with TRBJ2-1, with 9 bases aligning to TRBD2. After removal of 1 base from V and 8 bases from J, the junction contained 10 bases not matched to a gene. CDR3 length: 16 amino acids. In germline, CDR1 is SGHKS, CDR2 YYEKEE (reference sequence). The CDR3 is CASSLRAGGTIYEQFF. CDR3 coding DNA: TGTGCCAGCAGCTTGAGGGCGGGAGGGACGATATATGAGCAGTTCTTC.

In its sample, this clonotype was seen many times. The chain joins TRBV3-1 to TRBJ1-2; D is undetermined. Germline-derived CDR1 and CDR2 are LGHDT and YNNKEL (reference sequence). This CDR3 contains 13 residues. V dropped 5 bases and J dropped 4 bases, with 11 bases sitting between them. Here the CDR3 reads CASSSTARYGYTF. The CDR3 DNA reads as TGTGCCAGCAGCTCCACCGCCCGCTATGGCTACACCTTC.

This clonotype was observed once. This sequence joins TRBV11-1 and TRBJ2-3; 9 bases map to TRBD2. This CDR3 is built from 15 residues. In germline, CDR1 is SGHAT, CDR2 FQDESV (reference sequence). The trim removed 6 bases at V and 4 bases at J, leaving 8 bases unmatched. This CDR3 is CASSSLAGASDTQYF. The DNA for the CDR3 is TGTGCCAGCAGTTCGTTAGCGGGAGCCTCAGATACGCAGTATTTT.

This clonotype occurred many times. The chain employs TRBV11-2 and TRBJ1-2, with D perhaps TRBD1 (5 bases). Germline V lookup: CDR1 SGHAT, CDR2 FQNNGV. Trimming pared 2 bases from V and 8 bases from J, leaving 18 bases between. The CDR3 consists of 15 residues. Here the CDR3 DNA reads TGTGCCAGCAGCTTATTGATCGGGGGAGCAGAGGGCTACACCTTC. Translated, it gives CASSLLIGGAEGYTF.